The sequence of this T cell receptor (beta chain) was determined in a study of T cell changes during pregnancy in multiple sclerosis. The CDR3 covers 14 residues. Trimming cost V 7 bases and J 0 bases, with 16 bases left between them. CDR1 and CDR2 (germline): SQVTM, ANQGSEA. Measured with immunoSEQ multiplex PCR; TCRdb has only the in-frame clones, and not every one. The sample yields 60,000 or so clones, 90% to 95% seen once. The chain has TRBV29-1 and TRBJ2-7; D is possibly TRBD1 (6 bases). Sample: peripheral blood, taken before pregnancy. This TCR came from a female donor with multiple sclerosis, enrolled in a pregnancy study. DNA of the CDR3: TGCAGCGCCCGACGGGGCAGGGGCTCCTACGAGCAGTACTTC. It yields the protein CSARRGRGSYEQYF.